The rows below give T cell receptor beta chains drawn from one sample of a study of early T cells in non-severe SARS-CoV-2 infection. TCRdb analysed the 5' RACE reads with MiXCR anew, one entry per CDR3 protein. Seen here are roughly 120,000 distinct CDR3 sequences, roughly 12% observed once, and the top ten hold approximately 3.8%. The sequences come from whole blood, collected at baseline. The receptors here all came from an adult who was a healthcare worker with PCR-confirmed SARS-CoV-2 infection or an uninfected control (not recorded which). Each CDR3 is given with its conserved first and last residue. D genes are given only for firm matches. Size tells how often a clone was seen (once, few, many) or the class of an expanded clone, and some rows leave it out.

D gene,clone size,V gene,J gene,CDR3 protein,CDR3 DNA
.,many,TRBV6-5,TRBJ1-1,CASNPGDRVAEAFF,TGTGCCAGCAATCCAGGGGACCGGGTCGCTGAAGCTTTCTTT
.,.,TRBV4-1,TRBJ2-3,CASSQVGGPGFTDTQYF,TGCGCCAGCAGCCAAGTTGGCGGACCAGGGTTCACAGATACGCAGTATTTT
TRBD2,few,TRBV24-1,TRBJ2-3,CATSDHSGRGPDTQYF,TGTGCCACCAGTGACCATAGCGGGAGAGGGCCAGATACGCAGTATTTT
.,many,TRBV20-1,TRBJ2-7,CSCVYSSYEQYF,TGCAGTTGCGTTTACAGCTCCTACGAGCAGTACTTC
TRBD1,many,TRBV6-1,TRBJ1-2,CASRMGQGQGYTF,TGTGCCAGCCGGATGGGACAGGGCCAAGGCTACACCTTC
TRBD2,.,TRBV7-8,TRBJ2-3,CASSWGGLAGLSTDTQYF,TGTGCCAGCAGCTGGGGAGGGCTAGCGGGACTTAGCACAGATACGCAGTATTTT
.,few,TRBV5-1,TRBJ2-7,CASSLGARNEQYF,TGCGCCAGCAGCTTGGGGGCCAGGAACGAGCAGTACTTC
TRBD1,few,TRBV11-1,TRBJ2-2,CASSTRQGAETGELFF,TGTGCCAGCAGCACCAGACAGGGGGCGGAGACCGGGGAGCTGTTTTTT
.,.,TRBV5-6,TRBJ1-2,CASSLVGQTGTNYGYTF,TGTGCCAGCAGCTTGGTGGGGCAGACGGGAACTAACTATGGCTACACCTTC
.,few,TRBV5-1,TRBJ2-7,CASSPAGLTYEQYF,TGCGCCAGCAGCCCGGCTGGACTCACCTACGAGCAGTACTTC
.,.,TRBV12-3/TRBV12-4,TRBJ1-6,CASSLGSRSPLHF,TGTGCCAGCAGTTTGGGATCTCGGTCACCCCTCCACTTT
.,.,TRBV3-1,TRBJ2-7,CASSQAGTRSYEQYF,TGTGCCAGCAGCCAAGCCGGGACAAGATCCTACGAGCAGTACTTC
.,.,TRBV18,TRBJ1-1,CASSLYPGVSNTEAFF,TGTGCCAGCTCACTTTACCCAGGGGTTTCGAACACTGAAGCTTTCTTT
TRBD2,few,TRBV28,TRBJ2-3,CASSSPASGRVQAQYF,TGTGCCAGCAGTTCCCCCGCTAGCGGGAGGGTCCAGGCGCAGTATTTT
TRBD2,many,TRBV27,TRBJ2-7,CASRGASGVHYEQYF,TGTGCCAGCAGGGGTGCTAGCGGGGTGCACTACGAGCAGTACTTC
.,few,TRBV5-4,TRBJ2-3,CASSLGVLGGTDTQYF,TGTGCCAGCAGCTTGGGGGTACTAGGAGGGACAGATACGCAGTATTTT
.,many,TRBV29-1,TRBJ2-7,CSVIDKNYEQYF,TGCAGCGTCATTGACAAGAACTACGAGCAGTACTTC
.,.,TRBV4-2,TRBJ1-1,CASSRETEAFF,TGTGCCAGCAGCCGCGAGACTGAAGCTTTCTTT
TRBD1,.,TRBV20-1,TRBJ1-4,CSARDPTGRRYEKLFF,TGCAGTGCTAGAGATCCGACAGGGCGGAGATATGAAAAACTGTTTTTT
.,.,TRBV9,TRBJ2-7,CASSPGGRNYEQYF,TGTGCCAGCAGCCCTGGTGGCAGGAATTACGAGCAGTACTTC
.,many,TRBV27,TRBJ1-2,CASSLSARGGYTF,TGTGCCAGCAGTCTCTCCGCCCGCGGAGGCTACACCTTC
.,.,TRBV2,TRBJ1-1,CASKEWGRSTEAFF,TGTGCCTCAAAAGAGTGGGGACGCAGCACTGAAGCTTTCTTT
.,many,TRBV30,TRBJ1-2,CAFPANYGYTF,TGTGCCTTCCCGGCTAACTATGGCTACACCTTC
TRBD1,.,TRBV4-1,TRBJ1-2,CASSPTGAPRYTF,TGCGCCAGCAGCCCGACAGGGGCCCCTCGCTACACCTTC
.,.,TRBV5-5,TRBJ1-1,CASSLQGWTEAFF,TGTGCCAGCAGCTTGCAGGGGTGGACTGAAGCTTTCTTT
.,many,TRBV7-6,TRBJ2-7,CASSLAGSSSYEQYF,TGTGCCAGCAGCTTAGCCGGGTCTAGCTCCTACGAGCAGTACTTC
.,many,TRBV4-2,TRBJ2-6,CASSPGHFSGANVLTF,TGTGCCAGCAGCCCCGGACACTTCTCTGGGGCCAACGTCCTGACTTTC
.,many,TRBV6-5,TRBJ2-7,CASSYSRTTDSYEQYF,TGTGCCAGCAGTTACTCACGGACGACGGATTCCTACGAGCAGTACTTC
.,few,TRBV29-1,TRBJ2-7,CSGSSNSYEQYF,TGCAGCGGTAGTTCGAACTCCTACGAGCAGTACTTC
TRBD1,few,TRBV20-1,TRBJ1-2,CSAQSTGGVKGYTF,TGCAGTGCTCAGAGCACAGGGGGAGTTAAGGGCTACACCTTC
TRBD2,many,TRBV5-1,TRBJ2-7,CASSFRGGVSYEQYF,TGCGCCAGCAGCTTCCGGGGAGGGGTAAGCTACGAGCAGTACTTC
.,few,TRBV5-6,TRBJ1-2,CASSLAVNGYTF,TGTGCCAGCAGCTTGGCGGTTAATGGCTACACCTTC
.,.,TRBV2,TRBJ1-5,CASSFRVHQPQHF,TGTGCCAGCAGTTTCAGGGTCCATCAGCCCCAGCATTTT
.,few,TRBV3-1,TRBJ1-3,CASSRKGRGVSGNTIYF,TGTGCCAGCAGCCGCAAGGGCAGGGGAGTCTCTGGAAACACCATATATTTT
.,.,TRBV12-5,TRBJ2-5,CASGLVLGQQETQYF,TGTGCTAGTGGTTTGGTCCTCGGACAGCAAGAGACCCAGTACTTC
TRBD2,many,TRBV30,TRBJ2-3,CAWSPGLAAIDPSTDTQYF,TGTGCCTGGAGTCCGGGACTAGCGGCTATAGACCCATCCACAGATACGCAGTATTTT
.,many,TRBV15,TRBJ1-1,CATSRDSRSTEAFF,TGTGCCACCAGCAGGGACAGTCGGAGCACTGAAGCTTTCTTT
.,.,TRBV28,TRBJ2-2,CASSLFPRTGELFF,TGTGCCAGCAGTTTATTTCCCCGAACCGGGGAGCTGTTTTTT